This T cell receptor beta chain came from a study of cytomegalovirus exposure and HLA in healthy donors. Study findings and constraints: Cytomegalovirus association was assigned to more than 150 TCR beta chains. One cluster of highly shared sequence variants probably arose as a sequencing artifact. Most of the CMV-associated TCR beta chains (in a later analysis) appeared to be HLA-restricted.

Primers for the PCR totalled 60 Vbeta and 13 Jbeta. In the source study's methods: The authors later counted roughly 87 million unique TCR beta chains, some 12 million of them shared. Clones were read by immunoSEQ multiplex PCR, and TCRdb kept only the in-frame ones, dropping some. Clone size and V and J calls were adopted from that table, with D and trimming inferred from the DNA. The profile shows roughly 150,000 clones, around two thirds of them singletons. Points on this clone: Its specificity is not known.

The CDR3 spans 18 residues. V shed 1 base and J shed 4 bases, with 20 bases lying between them. Looked up from germline, CDR1 is MDHEN and CDR2 is SYDVKM. The receptor's source is a man between 25 and 39 years old in good health and CMV-seropositive. The J gene is TRBJ1-5, the V gene TRBV28; possibly TRBD1 for D (5 bases). Sequencing used PBMCs. As DNA, the CDR3 is TGTGCCAGCAGTTTATCGAGGGGACTGGGGACGCTTAATCAGCCCCAGCATTTT. Translated, it gives CASSLSRGLGTLNQPQHF.